The 18 T cell receptor beta chains below were found in one sample sequenced in a study of blood T cells in healthy people across ages. The second PCR ran about 6 to 12 cycles with a sample-barcoded 5' primer and J-beta primers. TCRdb passed the 5' RACE reads through MiXCR, listing each CDR3 protein once. The sample contains about 1.6 million distinct CDR3 sequences, around 35% of which appear only once. The sequencing sample was made of blood. Receptors were obtained from a woman in her 30s in good health.

The gene calls are TRBV10-2 and TRBJ2-1; 8 bases map to TRBD2. The V gene's germline CDR1 is WSHSY and CDR2 SAAADI. The CDR3 runs to 15 residues. V was pared by 6 bases and J by 0 bases, with 4 bases of the junction left unmatched. The CDR3 reads CASRSGSGSYNEQFF. The CDR3 nucleotides read TGCGCCAGCAGGAGCGGGAGCGGCTCCTACAATGAGCAGTTCTTC.

This clonotype was detected only a few times. This chain uses TRBV9 with TRBJ1-4, with D tentatively TRBD1 (5 bases). The V gene's germline CDR1 is SGDLS and CDR2 YYNGEE. V was cut by 2 bases and J by 7 bases, with 12 bases left in between. The CDR3 consists of 14 residues. CDR3 protein: CASSVGQGSEKLFF. In DNA, the CDR3 is TGTGCCAGCAGCGTTGGGCAGGGCAGTGAAAAACTGTTTTTT.

The J gene is TRBJ1-1, the V gene TRBV20-1; 9 nucleotides line up with TRBD1. Germline V CDR1 and CDR2: DFQATT, SNEGSKA (reference sequence). This CDR3 has 17 residues. V was clipped by 5 bases and J by 0 bases; unmatched bases: 13. The CDR3 DNA sequence: TGCAGTGCTTTAGATCCGGGACAGGGCATGATGAACACTGAAGCTTTCTTT. Its protein product is CSALDPGQGMMNTEAFF.

This clonotype occurred a few times. V is TRBV12-3 or TRBV12-4 and J is TRBJ2-7, with 9 bases fitting TRBD2. With 2 bases clipped from V and 2 bases from J, the junction kept 10 bases outside the gene matches. The CDR3 is made up of 17 amino acids. Here the CDR3 reads CASSLSYLTSGAYEQYF. For the CDR3, the DNA is TGTGCCAGCAGTTTATCATATCTGACTAGCGGAGCCTACGAGCAGTACTTC.

This clonotype was recorded many times. V usage is TRBV10-3 and J usage is TRBJ2-5; TRBD2 aligns across 12 bases. Trimming removed 10 bases from V and 5 bases from J; junction bases left unmatched: 11. Germline V CDR1 and CDR2: ENHRY, SYGVKD. The CDR3 is 15 residues long. CDR3 amino acids: CATSDLAGGTETQYF. The CDR3 DNA is TGTGCCACGTCCGATCTAGCGGGGGGGACGGAGACCCAGTACTTC.

This clonotype occurred a few times. The CDR3, as DNA: TGCAGTGCTAGAGATACTAGCGGGAACAACGAGCAGTACTTC. It is translated as CSARDTSGNNEQYF. The chain uses TRBV20-1 and TRBJ2-7; 10 bases line up with TRBD2. Germline values: CDR1 DFQATT, CDR2 SNEGSKA (reference sequence). Germline trimming cut 0 bases from V and 5 bases from J; bases unmatched to any gene: 4. This CDR3 has 14 amino acids.

This chain uses TRBV12-3 or TRBV12-4 with TRBJ2-4; 9 bases agree with TRBD2. The end of the DNA is better explained by TRBJ2-7, so the J call may be wrong. CDR3 length: 16 amino acids. CDR3 in DNA: TGTGCCAGCAGTTTAGAGGGACTAGCTGGCTCCTACGAGCAGTACTTC. Translation: CASSLEGLAGSYEQYF.

This sequence joins TRBV5-5 and TRBJ1-6; possibly TRBD1 for D (6 bases). The CDR3 length is 16 residues. V gave up 6 bases and J gave up 10 bases, with 23 bases separating them. Per the germline V gene, CDR1 is SGHKS and CDR2 is YYEKEE (reference sequence). In DNA form, the CDR3 reads TGTGCCAGCACTACAACTGTTGGGGGCGCGGGCTCACCCCTCCACTTT. It is translated as CASTTTVGGAGSPLHF.

The gene calls are TRBV14 and TRBJ2-7; D remains ambiguous. The germline V and J ends were trimmed by 1 base and 6 bases, with 13 bases remaining between them. This CDR3 is 14 amino acids long. Germline values: CDR1 SGHDN, CDR2 FVKESK. The CDR3 loop is CASSQVGPNPEQYF. CDR3 nucleotide sequence: TGTGCCAGCAGCCAAGTTGGGCCTAATCCCGAGCAGTACTTC.

V and J are TRBV5-8 and TRBJ2-5; D possibly corresponds to TRBD1 (6 bases). The J call is uncertain, as TRBJ2-7 better fits the DNA end. The CDR3 consists of 13 residues. Germline assignment: CDR1 SGHTS and CDR2 YDEGEE. Written as DNA, the CDR3 is TGTGCCAGCAGCTCCCAGGGGCAGAACGAGCAGTACTTC. Translation: CASSSQGQNEQYF.

This clonotype was detected only a few times. The chain carries TRBV3-1 and TRBJ2-3; no definite D call. This CDR3 comprises 13 residues. The germline V gene encodes CDR1 LGHDT and CDR2 YNNKEL (reference sequence). Between the trimmed V and J ends, which lost 2 bases and 4 bases, there was a span of 7 bases. The CDR3 spells CASSQLGPDTQYF. The CDR3, as DNA: TGTGCCAGCAGCCAACTAGGGCCAGATACGCAGTATTTT.

Note on this clonotype: At one boundary the junction diverges from the germline segment, which might be a read error. The V call is TRBV3-1, the J call TRBJ2-1, with 8 nucleotides matching TRBD2. This CDR3 has 15 amino acids. Germline assignment: CDR1 LGHDT and CDR2 YNNKEL (reference sequence). CDR3 DNA: TGTACCAGCAGCCAGGGTGGACTAGCAAGGAATGAGCAGTTCTTC. Translation gives CTSSQGGLARNEQFF.

This clonotype came up a few times. At one boundary the junction diverges from the germline segment, which might be a read error. The V and J genes are TRBV30 and TRBJ1-6; D remains ambiguous. The CDR3 contains 14 residues. CDR1 is GTSNPN and CDR2 is SVGIG in the germline V gene (reference sequence). CDR3 sequence reads: CARSPDFSNSPLHF. Here the CDR3 DNA reads TGTGCCCGGAGTCCGGACTTTAGCAATTCACCCCTCCACTTT.

The table lists this clonotype with a few counts. The chain carries TRBV7-2 and TRBJ2-1, with TRBD2 identical over 7 bases. Germline V gene sequence: CDR1 SGHTA, CDR2 FQGNSA. This CDR3 region has 14 residues. V dropped 5 bases and J dropped 6; count of bases not matched to a gene: 7. The CDR3 DNA reads as TGTGCCAGCAGCCCCGTTGGACTAGTCAATGAGCAGTTCTTC. It translates to CASSPVGLVNEQFF.

V usage is TRBV6-5 and J usage is TRBJ2-7, with D hard to call. V lost 0 bases and J 0 bases, leaving 9 bases between the germline ends. Germline values: CDR1 MNHEY, CDR2 SVGAGI. CDR3 length equals 15 residues. CDR3 sequence reads: CASSYSVAFSYEQYF. CDR3 sequence (DNA): TGTGCCAGCAGTTACTCGGTGGCATTCTCCTACGAGCAGTACTTC.

The gene calls are TRBV9 and TRBJ1-1; D is unresolved. Germline V gene lookup returns CDR1 SGDLS and CDR2 YYNGEE. This CDR3 is 13 amino acids long. V shed 2 bases and J shed 1 base, with 6 bases lying between them. CDR3 protein: CASSVRRNTEAFF. In DNA, the CDR3 is TGTGCCAGCAGCGTGAGAAGGAACACTGAAGCTTTCTTT.

The chain is built from TRBV12-5 and TRBJ2-3, with TRBD2 identical over 7 bases. The length of the CDR3 is 16 residues. V dropped 7 bases and J dropped 7; count of bases not matched to a gene: 17. CDR1 is LGHNT and CDR2 is FRNRAP in the germline V gene. This CDR3 is CASAPEGLVGPHTQYF. The CDR3 DNA reads TGTGCTAGTGCCCCCGAAGGACTAGTTGGGCCCCATACGCAGTATTTT.

CDR3 region: CASSPTSRNEQFF. CDR3 in DNA: TGTGCCAGCAGCCCGACTAGCCGCAATGAGCAGTTCTTC. V is TRBV12-3 or TRBV12-4 and J is TRBJ2-1, with 7 bases lining up with TRBD2. The V gene end was trimmed by 6 bases and the J gene end by 6 bases; junction bases not matched to a gene: 5. CDR3 length: 13 residues.